The next 8 T cell receptor beta chains were all read from a single sample in a study of blood T cell repertoires in COVID-19. Assay: immunoSEQ multiplex PCR; the TCRdb copy retains only in-frame clones and omits some. This sample has roughly 200,000 clones, with roughly 80% found just once. The specimen was peripheral blood. These receptors were obtained from a woman aged 55 to 70 with COVID-19, enrolled during active disease.

The rearrangement uses TRBV29-1 and TRBJ2-2; 9 positions match TRBD2. Germline V gene sequence: CDR1 SQVTM, CDR2 ANQGSEA. This CDR3 spans 15 amino acids. Trimming cost V 1 base and J 9 bases; bases outside gene matches: 9. Written as DNA, the CDR3 is TGCAGCGTTGAAGTTCGGCTAGCGGGGTTGTGGGAGCTGTTTTTT. Protein: CSVEVRLAGLWELFF.

The rearrangement uses TRBV4-2 and TRBJ1-1; D is ambiguous. Germline V gene data show CDR1 as LGHNA and CDR2 as YNFKEQ. V lost 0 bases and J lost 4, with 12 bases in between. The CDR3 consists of 15 residues. CDR3 sequence: CASSQEEEASTEAFF. CDR3 coding DNA: TGTGCCAGCAGCCAAGAGGAGGAAGCGAGCACTGAAGCTTTCTTT.

The V and J genes are TRBV19 and TRBJ1-1; D gene unclear. The CDR3 runs to 14 residues. Looked up from germline, CDR1 is LNHDA and CDR2 is SQIVND (reference sequence). The V and J ends lost 7 bases and 3 bases respectively, with 15 bases between them. The chain's CDR3 is CASKPGILYTEAFF. In nucleotides, the CDR3 is TGTGCCAGTAAACCGGGAATCCTGTACACTGAAGCTTTCTTT.

The chain carries TRBV11-2 and TRBJ2-1; perhaps TRBD1 as D (5 bases). Germline CDR1 and CDR2: SGHAT and FQNNGV. V was shortened by 0 bases and J by 5 bases, with 11 bases between the two germline ends. The CDR3 contains 15 residues. The CDR3 nucleotides are TGTGCCAGCAGCTTAGATCTCATGGGGCACAATGAGCAGTTCTTC. It specifies CASSLDLMGHNEQFF.

This chain joins TRBV6-5 and TRBJ1-2; D is uncertain. CDR3 length equals 14 residues. The V and J ends lost 5 bases and 2 bases respectively, with 12 bases between them. The V gene's germline CDR1 is MNHEY and CDR2 SVGAGI. CDR3 residues: CASSTGGRNYGYTF. CDR3 sequence (DNA): TGTGCCAGCAGTACTGGCGGGAGGAACTATGGCTACACCTTC.

This clone was detected only a few times. The chain carries TRBV5-1 and TRBJ1-1; 9 positions agree with TRBD1. V dropped 4 bases and J dropped 4; count of bases not matched to a gene: 14. This CDR3 has 17 amino acids. CDR1 and CDR2 from the germline V gene are SGHRS and YFSETQ. The CDR3 DNA sequence: TGCGCCAGCAGCCTGGGACAGGGCTACCCTAAGGGCACTGAAGCTTTCTTT. Translated, it gives CASSLGQGYPKGTEAFF.

This chain uses TRBV3-1 (or the pseudogene TRBV3-2) with TRBJ2-1, with 11 bases lining up with TRBD2. The trim removed 6 bases at V and 6 bases at J, leaving 4 bases unmatched. This CDR3 has 14 amino acids. The germline CDR1 and CDR2 sequences are LGHDT and YNNKEL (reference sequence). CDR3 coding DNA: TGTGCCAGCAGGACTAGCGGGGCTTCCAATGAGCAGTTCTTC. This sequence encodes CASRTSGASNEQFF.

The chain uses TRBV28 and TRBJ2-5, with TRBD2 identical over 14 bases. The germline gives CDR1 MDHEN, CDR2 SYDVKM. The CDR3 consists of 17 residues. Trimming took 4 bases from V and 5 from J; bases not matched to a gene: 9. The CDR3 loop reads CASSSVRTSGGSETQYF. The CDR3 DNA reads as TGTGCCAGCAGTTCCGTAAGGACTAGCGGGGGGTCGGAGACCCAGTACTTC.